The 13 T cell receptor beta chains below come from one sample, sequenced in a study of T-cell reconstitution after alpha-beta-depleted transplantation in children. The authors prepared the TCRbeta library with unique molecular identifiers. From the PCR reads, TCRdb called clonotypes with MiXCR, one entry per CDR3 protein. The sample records 400,000 to 550,000 distinct CDR3 sequences, about 10% being singletons. This sample comprised PBMCs, obtained before TCRalphabeta/CD19-depleted stem cell transplant. Receptor source: a child aged 2 to 10 with inherited bone marrow failure, due to receive a stem cell transplant.

The chain recombines TRBV15 with TRBJ2-3; unclear D gene. The CDR3 covers 13 residues. In germline, CDR1 is LNHNV, CDR2 YYDKDF (reference sequence). The V gene lost 3 bases and the J gene lost 4 bases, with 8 bases spanning the gap. The CDR3: CATSRYEADTQYF. CDR3 nucleotide sequence: TGTGCCACCAGCAGGTACGAAGCAGATACGCAGTATTTT.

This clonotype appeared many times. The V gene is TRBV5-1, the J gene TRBJ1-2; D is ambiguous. The ends were cut back, 4 bases at V and 8 bases at J, with 21 bases in the middle. Germline-derived CDR1 and CDR2 are SGHRS and YFSETQ. The CDR3 totals 15 residues. CDR3 DNA sequence: TGCGCCAGCAGCCCAATCGGTCCCGAGCTACGGGGCTACACCTTC. Protein: CASSPIGPELRGYTF.

At least ten counts were recorded for this clonotype. V is TRBV15 and J is TRBJ2-7, with TRBD2 matching over 9 bases. V was pared by 2 bases and J by 2 bases, with 7 bases of the junction left unmatched. This CDR3 region has 16 residues. From germline, CDR1 is LNHNV and CDR2 YYDKDF (reference sequence). CDR3 region: CATSRSGASGTYEQYF. As DNA, the CDR3 is TGTGCCACCAGCAGATCCGGGGCTAGCGGGACCTACGAGCAGTACTTC.

This sequence joins TRBV5-6 and TRBJ1-5; D gene uncertain. Trimming removed 2 bases at V and 5 bases at J, with 11 bases between. CDR1 SGHDT and CDR2 YYEEEE come from the germline V gene. The CDR3 totals 14 residues. CDR3 nucleotides: TGTGCCAGCAGCTTTCTTCGGGGAGATCAGCCCCAGCATTTT. This sequence encodes CASSFLRGDQPQHF.

The chain links TRBV27 to TRBJ1-1; the D gene is possibly TRBD1 (6 bases). CDR3 size: 13 residues. Germline V gene sequence: CDR1 MNHEY, CDR2 SMNVEV (reference sequence). Trimming removed 1 base from V and 9 bases from J, with 12 bases in between. The CDR3 reads CASSLLSGHQAFF. The DNA of the CDR3 is TGTGCCAGCAGTTTATTATCGGGACATCAAGCTTTCTTT.

This clonotype appeared many times. The chain is built from TRBV24-1 and TRBJ2-3; 13 bases match TRBD2. J was trimmed by 3 bases and V by 4 bases; bases with no gene match: 6. Per the germline V gene, CDR1 is KGHDR and CDR2 is SFDVKD. The CDR3 contains 17 residues. The CDR3 sequence is CATSDQGTSGKTDTQYF. The CDR3 DNA sequence: TGTGCCACCAGTGACCAAGGGACTAGCGGGAAGACAGATACGCAGTATTTT.

This clonotype was seen ten or more times. This chain uses TRBV10-2 with TRBJ1-1; D is ambiguous. There are 12 residues in the CDR3. Germline loops: CDR1 WSHSY, CDR2 SAAADI. V lost 5 bases and J lost 1, with 5 bases in between. DNA of the CDR3: TGCGCCAGCAGTTTTACGAACACTGAAGCTTTCTTT. Protein product: CASSFTNTEAFF.

At least ten counts were recorded for this clonotype. CDR3 sequence (DNA): TGTGCCAGCAGTTTATCGGGTCAGGGGTGGTCCGAAGCTTTCTTT. Protein product: CASSLSGQGWSEAFF. The V and J genes are TRBV27 and TRBJ1-1, with D tentatively TRBD1 (6 bases). The V gene lost 0 bases and the J gene lost 8 bases, with 16 bases spanning the gap. The CDR3 runs to 15 residues. The germline CDR1 and CDR2 sequences are MNHEY and SMNVEV (reference sequence).

This clonotype occurred many times. V usage is TRBV20-1 and J usage is TRBJ2-2, with D unresolved. Looked up from germline, CDR1 is DFQATT and CDR2 is SNEGSKA (reference sequence). CDR3 length: 11 residues. The germline V and J ends were trimmed by 6 bases and 6 bases, with 8 bases remaining between them. CDR3 protein: CSAKASGELFF. The CDR3 nucleotides read TGCAGTGCGAAAGCCTCCGGGGAGCTGTTTTTT.

This clonotype occurred many times. The chain combines TRBV9 with TRBJ2-7; D is undetermined. The CDR3 has 15 amino acids. V gave up 0 bases and J gave up 0 bases, with 10 bases separating them. Per the germline V gene, CDR1 is SGDLS and CDR2 is YYNGEE. In DNA form, the CDR3 reads TGTGCCAGCAGCGTAGGGCAGGCTAGCTCCTACGAGCAGTACTTC. Translating it yields CASSVGQASSYEQYF.

The rearrangement joins TRBV20-1 to TRBJ2-1, with 12 bases identical to TRBD2. CDR3 length: 19 amino acids. Germline assignment: CDR1 DFQATT and CDR2 SNEGSKA (reference sequence). With 0 bases clipped from V and 4 bases from J, the junction kept 13 bases outside the gene matches. The CDR3 is CSARDFGLAGGPGYNEQFF. CDR3 nucleotides: TGCAGTGCTAGAGATTTCGGGCTAGCGGGAGGGCCGGGATACAATGAGCAGTTCTTC.

This clonotype was counted ten times or more. This sequence joins TRBV4-1 and TRBJ2-7; D gene uncertain. CDR3 length: 14 amino acids. CDR1 is MGHRA, CDR2 YSYEKL, per germline. Trimming cost V 3 bases and J 5 bases, with 14 bases left between them. CDR3 DNA sequence: TGCGCCAGCAGCCAGGGGATGGATTGGGACGAGCAGTACTTC. This sequence encodes CASSQGMDWDEQYF.

In its sample, this clonotype was seen many times. The genes are TRBV11-2 and TRBJ2-5; TRBD1 matches 10 bases. The ends lost 1 base at V and 5 bases at J; junction bases unmatched: 13. The CDR3 length is 18 residues. In germline, CDR1 is SGHAT, CDR2 FQNNGV. The CDR3 nucleotides are TGTGCCAGCAGCTTAGGATTAGCGACAGGGGGCGAGACGGAGACCCAGTACTTC. This gives the protein CASSLGLATGGETETQYF.